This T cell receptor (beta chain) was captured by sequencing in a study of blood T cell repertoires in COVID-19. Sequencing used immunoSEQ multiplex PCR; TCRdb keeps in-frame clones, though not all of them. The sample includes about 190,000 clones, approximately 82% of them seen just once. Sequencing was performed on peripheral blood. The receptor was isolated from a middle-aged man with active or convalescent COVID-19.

CDR3 sequence (DNA): TGTGCCAGCAAGACAGAAGTTGGCAATCAGCCCCAGCATTTT. This gives the protein CASKTEVGNQPQHF. V and J are TRBV28 and TRBJ1-5; possible D gene TRBD1, 5 bases. V was cut by 7 bases and J by 2 bases, with 12 bases left in between. This CDR3 comprises 14 residues. Germline CDR1 and CDR2: MDHEN and SYDVKM. The full variable domain, rest sourced from reference TRBV28 and TRBJ1-5, is DVKVTQSSRYLVKRTGEKVFLECVQDMDHENMFWYRQDPGLGLRLIYFSYDVKMKEKGDIPEGYSVSREKKERFSLILESASTNQTSMYLCASKTEVGNQPQHFGDGTRLSIL.